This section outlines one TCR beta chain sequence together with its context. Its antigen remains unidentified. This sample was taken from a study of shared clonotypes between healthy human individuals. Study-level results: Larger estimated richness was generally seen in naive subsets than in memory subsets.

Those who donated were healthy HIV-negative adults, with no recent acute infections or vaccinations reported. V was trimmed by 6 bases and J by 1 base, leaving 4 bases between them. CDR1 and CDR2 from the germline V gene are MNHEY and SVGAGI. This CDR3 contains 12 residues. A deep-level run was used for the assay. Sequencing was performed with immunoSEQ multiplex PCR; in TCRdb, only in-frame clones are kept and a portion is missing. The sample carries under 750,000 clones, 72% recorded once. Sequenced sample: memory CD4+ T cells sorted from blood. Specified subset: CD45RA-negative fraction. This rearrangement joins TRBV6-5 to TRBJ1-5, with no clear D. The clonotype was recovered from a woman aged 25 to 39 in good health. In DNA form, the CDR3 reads TGTGCCAGCAGGACGAGCAATCAGCCCCAGCATTTT. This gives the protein CASRTSNQPQHF.